One and the same sample provided the 27 T cell receptor beta chains below, sequenced in a study of technical replicates of blood from a handful of donors. Libraries were prepared by immunoSEQ multiplex PCR; TCRdb keeps only in-frame clonotypes and omits some of them. The sample carries approximately 70,000 clones, roughly 98% recorded once. The sample consisted of T cells isolated from PBMCs. Receptors were obtained from a human donor in good health.

The chain is built from TRBV29-1 and TRBJ2-5; D is unresolved. CDR3 size: 12 residues. Trimming took 7 bases from V and 4 from J, leaving 13 bases between them. Per the germline V gene, CDR1 is SQVTM and CDR2 is ANQGSEA. The CDR3 DNA follows: TGCAGCGCTGCCCCAGAGGCAGAGACCCAGTACTTC. Translated: CSAAPEAETQYF.

The chain joins TRBV10-3 to TRBJ1-5; D perhaps matches TRBD1 (5 bases). Germline values: CDR1 ENHRY, CDR2 SYGVKD. The V end lost 10 bases, the J end lost 5 bases, and 15 bases lay between the germline ends. The CDR3 consists of 13 residues. The CDR3 bases are TGTGCCACCGGGGGGAGGGAGCATCAGCCCCAGCATTTT. This codes for CATGGREHQPQHF.

J is TRBJ2-3 and V is TRBV30; 10 bases line up with TRBD2. Germline CDR1 is GTSNPN and CDR2 is SVGIG (reference sequence). The CDR3 contains 19 residues. J lost 0 bases, V lost 3 bases, and 15 bases had no gene match. The CDR3 loop reads CAWREGLASGDPSTDTQYF. In nucleotides, the CDR3 is TGTGCCTGGAGGGAGGGACTAGCGTCGGGAGATCCTAGCACAGATACGCAGTATTTT. Filled out from reference TRBV30 and TRBJ2-3, the complete variable domain reads SQTIHQWPATLVQPVGSPLSLECTVEGTSNPNLYWYRQAAGRGLQLLFYSVGIGQISSEVPQNLSASRPQDRQFILSSKKLLLSDSGFYLCAWREGLASGDPSTDTQYFGPGTRLTVL.

The genes are TRBV19 and TRBJ1-1, with 7 bases lining up with TRBD1. J lost 6 bases, V lost 4 bases, and 8 bases had no gene match. This CDR3 is 14 amino acids long. CDR1 LNHDA and CDR2 SQIVND come from the germline V gene (reference sequence). The CDR3 region has the DNA TGTGCCAGTAGTACATCGGCAGGGGGTTCTGAAGCTTTCTTT. This translates into CASSTSAGGSEAFF.

This clone was seen once. This chain connects TRBV28 to TRBJ2-7; tentatively, D is TRBD1 (5 bases). The germline V gene has CDR1 MDHEN and CDR2 SYDVKM. Trimming left V 10 bases short and J 4 bases short, with 20 bases between. The CDR3 runs to 14 residues. Here the CDR3 reads CATQGSGDLYEQYF. The CDR3 coding sequence is TGTGCCACCCAGGGTTCTGGAGACCTATACGAGCAGTACTTC.

The chain employs TRBV13 and TRBJ2-1, with TRBD2 identical over 7 bases. The germline CDR1 and CDR2 sequences are PRHDT and FYEKMQ (reference sequence). This CDR3 is 16 amino acids long. J gave up 0 bases and V 4 bases, and 6 bases lay outside the gene matches. The CDR3 DNA sequence: TGTGCCAGCAGCTGGAGGGACTACTCCTCCTACAATGAGCAGTTCTTC. Translating it yields CASSWRDYSSYNEQFF. Using reference TRBV13 and TRBJ2-1 for the parts outside the CDR3, the full variable domain is AAGVIQSPRHLIKEKRETATLKCYPIPRHDTVYWYQQGPGQDPQFLISFYEKMQSDKGSIPDRFSAQQFSDYHSELNMSSLELGDSALYFCASSWRDYSSYNEQFFGPGTRLTVL.

This clone showed up just once. The gene calls are TRBV7-2 and TRBJ1-3; 7 nucleotides match TRBD1. The trim removed 4 bases at V and 0 bases at J, leaving 9 bases unmatched. Germline V gene data show CDR1 as SGHTA and CDR2 as FQGNSA. The CDR3 has 17 residues. The CDR3 DNA follows: TGTGCCAGCAGCTCCTGGACAGGTCCGAACTCTGGAAACACCATATATTTT. Amino acids: CASSSWTGPNSGNTIYF.

This chain connects TRBV5-1 to TRBJ2-2, with D perhaps matching TRBD1 (5 bases). The V end lost 0 bases, the J end lost 4 bases, and 7 bases lay between the germline ends. CDR3 size: 14 residues. The germline CDR1 and CDR2 sequences are SGHRS and YFSETQ. CDR3 bases: TGCGCCAGCAGCTTGGGACAGTCCACCGGGGAGCTGTTTTTT. Its protein product is CASSLGQSTGELFF.

The rearrangement links TRBV4-1 to TRBJ2-1, with TRBD2 matching over 7 bases. J lost 5 bases, V lost 2 bases, and 12 bases had no gene match. The CDR3 loop spans 17 amino acids. Germline CDR1 and CDR2: MGHRA and YSYEKL. CDR3 nucleotide sequence: TGCGCCAGCAGCCAAAATATGGAGTGGGAGGGAGACAATGAGCAGTTCTTC. Protein: CASSQNMEWEGDNEQFF.

The chain couples TRBV13 to TRBJ1-2; TRBD1 matches at 7 bases. Trimming at V came to 3 bases and at J to 5 bases, leaving 12 bases not matched to a gene. The CDR3 is 16 amino acids. CDR1 is PRHDT, CDR2 FYEKMQ, per germline (reference sequence). Here the CDR3 reads CASSFRTGDLGYGYTF. For the CDR3, the DNA is TGTGCCAGCAGCTTCCGGACAGGCGACCTAGGGTATGGCTACACCTTC.

In its sample, this clone was seen once. Compared with germline, one end of the junction differs, possibly owing to a read error. V is TRBV29-1 and J is TRBJ1-1; TRBD1 aligns across 8 bases. The CDR3 is 9 amino acids. Germline V gives CDR1 SQVTM, CDR2 ANQGSEA. CDR3 protein: CSVDTGGFF. In DNA, the CDR3 is TGCAGCGTAGACACAGGGGGTTTTTTT.

The count of this clone is one. This sequence joins TRBV6-1 and TRBJ2-7; 7 bases are a match to TRBD1. V shed 3 bases and J 3 bases; nucleotides not matched to a gene: 17. From germline, CDR1 is MNHNS and CDR2 SASEGT. This CDR3 region has 18 residues. CDR3: CASSDLLYRGRQIYEQYF. The CDR3 DNA sequence: TGTGCCAGCAGTGACCTCCTTTACAGGGGCCGCCAGATCTACGAGCAGTACTTC.

The chain joins TRBV4-1 to TRBJ2-7, with D possibly being TRBD1 (5 bases). Per germline, CDR1 MGHRA and CDR2 YSYEKL. The V and J ends lost 4 bases and 4 bases respectively, with 11 bases between them. CDR3 length: 13 amino acids. CDR3 DNA sequence: TGCGCCAGCAGCCCGACAGTTTTATACGAGCAGTACTTC. Translation: CASSPTVLYEQYF.

The V gene is TRBV28, the J gene TRBJ1-4, with D uncertain. The CDR3 has 15 residues. The germline V gene has CDR1 MDHEN and CDR2 SYDVKM. V shed 5 bases and J shed 11 bases, with 21 bases lying between them. The CDR3 here is CASSTGGDLVSKLFF. CDR3 nucleotide sequence: TGTGCCAGCAGTACCGGAGGTGACCTAGTTTCCAAACTGTTTTTT.

The V gene is TRBV7-6, the J gene TRBJ2-3; D perhaps matches TRBD2 (5 bases). The germline V and J ends were trimmed by 3 bases and 1 base, with 8 bases remaining between them. The CDR3 sequence is 14 residues long. Germline V gene data show CDR1 as SGHVS and CDR2 as FNYEAQ. CDR3 protein: CASSFNGGTDTQYF. The CDR3 region has the DNA TGTGCCAGCAGCTTTAACGGGGGCACAGATACGCAGTATTTT.

The chain couples TRBV30 to TRBJ2-4, with TRBD2 as a possible D gene (5 bases). Germline loops: CDR1 GTSNPN, CDR2 SVGIG (reference sequence). V dropped 8 bases and J dropped 8 bases, with 16 bases sitting between them. The CDR3 contains 12 residues. The CDR3 DNA follows: TGTGCCAGTCGGGATCGGGGAGACATTCAGTACTTC. It is translated as CASRDRGDIQYF.

The CDR3 spells CPITAGVFRRETQYF. CDR3 sequence (DNA): TGTCCCATAACGGCAGGGGTCTTTCGCAGAGAGACCCAGTACTTC. The rearrangement uses TRBV28 and TRBJ2-5; D might be TRBD1 (6 bases). This CDR3 is 15 amino acids long. CDR1 and CDR2 (germline): MDHEN, SYDVKM.

The chain uses TRBV7-3 and TRBJ2-7; possibly TRBD2 for D (5 bases). The CDR3 is made up of 13 amino acids. Germline V gives CDR1 SGHTA, CDR2 FQGTGA. The V and J ends lost 0 bases and 5 bases respectively, with 8 bases between them. The CDR3 DNA reads as TGTGCCAGCAGCTTAACGTCTAGCAACGAGCAGTACTTC. Amino acid sequence: CASSLTSSNEQYF.

V usage is TRBV10-2 and J usage is TRBJ2-2; D might be TRBD2 (6 bases). The CDR3 is 16 residues long. The V gene's germline CDR1 is WSHSY and CDR2 SAAADI. Trimming pared 7 bases from V and 4 bases from J, leaving 19 bases between. CDR3 sequence reads: CASMGGPRTGTGELFF. The CDR3 coding sequence is TGCGCCAGCATGGGGGGACCGAGGACGGGCACCGGGGAGCTGTTTTTT.

This chain joins TRBV11-3 and TRBJ2-7; no definite D call. Trimming left V 3 bases short and J 5 bases short, with 8 bases between. The CDR3 totals 12 residues. The germline V gene has CDR1 SGHNT and CDR2 YENEEA. This chain's CDR3 is CASSFVFHEQYF. The CDR3 coding sequence is TGTGCCAGCAGCTTCGTTTTCCACGAGCAGTACTTC. The full variable domain, in which reference TRBV11-3 and TRBJ2-7 provide the parts outside the CDR3, is EAGVVQSPRYKIIEKKQPVAFWCNPISGHNTLYWYLQNLGQGPELLIRYENEEAVDDSQLPKDRFSAERLKGVDSTLKIQPAELGDSAVYLCASSFVFHEQYFGPGTRLTVT.

The V and J genes are TRBV28 and TRBJ2-2; 10 bases fit TRBD2. J lost 6 bases, V lost 5 bases, and 9 bases had no gene match. The CDR3 sequence is 16 residues long. Germline-derived CDR1 and CDR2 are MDHEN and SYDVKM. The CDR3 loop reads CASSVLAGDKAGELFF. For the CDR3, the DNA is TGTGCCAGCAGTGTCCTAGCGGGAGATAAGGCCGGGGAGCTGTTTTTT.

The chain is built from TRBV9 and TRBJ2-3; TRBD2 matches at 7 bases. V dropped 4 bases and J dropped 6; count of bases not matched to a gene: 11. Germline CDR1 SGDLS, CDR2 YYNGEE. There are 15 residues in the CDR3. This CDR3 is CASSRRASGLDTQYF. The CDR3 DNA is TGTGCCAGCAGCCGTCGGGCTAGCGGACTCGATACGCAGTATTTT.

Here the CDR3 DNA reads TGTGCCAGCAGCACTTCAGGGGGGACCCAGTACTTC. Translating it yields CASSTSGGTQYF. The chain joins TRBV11-2 to TRBJ2-5; TRBD1 matches 7 bases. The CDR3 consists of 12 residues. From germline, CDR1 is SGHAT and CDR2 FQNNGV. With 5 bases clipped from V and 7 bases from J, the junction kept 4 bases outside the gene matches. Complete variable domain (other parts from reference TRBV11-2 and TRBJ2-5): EAGVAQSPRYKIIEKRQSVAFWCNPISGHATLYWYQQILGQGPKLLIQFQNNGVVDDSQLPKDRFSAERLKGVDSTLKIQPAKLEDSAVYLCASSTSGGTQYFGPGTRLLVL.

This sequence joins TRBV7-9 and TRBJ1-1; D is uncertain. Trimming cost V 2 bases and J 0 bases, with 10 bases left between them. CDR1 is SEHNR, CDR2 FQNEAQ, per germline (reference sequence). The CDR3 has 15 residues. CDR3 nucleotide sequence: TGTGCCAGCAGCTTACGCGGGCTCCTGAACACTGAAGCTTTCTTT. This gives the protein CASSLRGLLNTEAFF. The full variable domain, completed using reference TRBV7-9 and TRBJ1-1, is DTGVSQNPRHKITKRGQNVTFRCDPISEHNRLYWYRQTLGQGPEFLTYFQNEAQLEKSRLLSDRFSAERPKGSFSTLEIQRTEQGDSAMYLCASSLRGLLNTEAFFGQGTRLTVV.

CDR3 residues: CASSMFGRDRPGSYNEQFF. CDR3 nucleotide sequence: TGTGCCAGCAGCATGTTTGGCAGGGATCGACCCGGGTCCTACAATGAGCAGTTCTTC. The chain links TRBV11-2 to TRBJ2-1; maybe TRBD1 (5 bases). Germline V lookup: CDR1 SGHAT, CDR2 FQNNGV. Trimming took off 5 bases at V and 1 base at J, with 24 bases between the two ends. The CDR3 totals 19 residues.

J is TRBJ1-1 and V is TRBV30, with 9 bases matching TRBD1. V was clipped by 3 bases and J by 8 bases; unmatched bases: 7. Germline assignment: CDR1 GTSNPN and CDR2 SVGIG (reference sequence). The CDR3 has 13 amino acids. DNA for the CDR3: TGTGCCTGGAGCCGACAGGGGGATTCGGAAGCTTTCTTT. Amino acid sequence: CAWSRQGDSEAFF.

V usage is TRBV30 and J usage is TRBJ2-5; unclear D gene. The CDR3 is 13 residues long. The V end was cut by 1 base, the J end by 5 bases, with 11 bases between. Germline CDR1 is GTSNPN and CDR2 is SVGIG (reference sequence). Written as DNA, the CDR3 is TGTGCCTGGAGTGCTAGTAGTTTCGAGACCCAGTACTTC. The encoded protein is CAWSASSFETQYF.